The sequence of this TCR beta chain was determined in a study of blood T cell repertoires in COVID-19. Background on the study: Sites across the United States, Italy and Spain contributed samples from acute and convalescent COVID-19. PBMCs, B-cell-depleted T cells, or T cells provided the cDNA or gDNA that made up the material.

Original processing methods: Estimated nucleated cell counts came from reference gene primer amplification. TCRdb's copy holds only in-frame clones and misses some; the assay was immunoSEQ multiplex PCR. V and J calls and clone size are copied from that table; D and trimming were computed from the DNA. The sample has about 260,000 clones, nearly 90% seen once. The CDR3 totals 15 residues. Trimming took 4 bases from V and 4 from J, leaving 17 bases between them. Germline CDR1 is SNHLY and CDR2 is FYNNEI. This clonotype was obtained from a human donor in a cohort sampled during active COVID-19. V and J are TRBV2 and TRBJ2-7, with a possible D match to TRBD2 (6 bases). Input material: peripheral blood. Here the CDR3 DNA reads TGTGCCAGCAGTGGTCGAGCGGGTGCCGTATACGAGCAGTACTTC. Translation gives CASSGRAGAVYEQYF.